Listed below are T cell receptor beta chains from one sample, sequenced in a study of blood T cell repertoires in COVID-19. Produced via immunoSEQ multiplex PCR; TCRdb's table is partial and in-frame only. The sample lists about 260,000 clones; 80% to 90% were seen once. The sequencing input was PBMCs or T cells enriched from blood (not recorded which). The source of these receptors is a middle-aged woman who had been exposed to COVID-19. Both conserved end residues are part of each CDR3. A D gene is named only where the DNA matches it firmly. Size tells how often a clone was seen (once, few, many) or the class of an expanded clone, and some rows leave it out.

CDR3 DNA: TGTGCCACCAGCCACCGGGACAGGGGTTTCTACGAGCAGTACTTC
CDR3 protein: CATSHRDRGFYEQYF
V gene: TRBV15
J gene: TRBJ2-7
clone size: -
D gene: TRBD1

CDR3 DNA: TGTGCCAGCAGCTTCGAGAGCGATGAGCAGTTCTTC
CDR3 protein: CASSFESDEQFF
V gene: TRBV7-6
J gene: TRBJ2-1
clone size: -
D gene: -

CDR3 DNA: TGCGCCAGCAGCTTGGATTCATCCACTGAAGCTTTCTTT
CDR3 protein: CASSLDSSTEAFF
V gene: TRBV5-1
J gene: TRBJ1-1
clone size: -
D gene: -

CDR3 DNA: TGTGCCAGCAGAGAGTACAGGAGCTCTGGAAACACCATATATTTT
CDR3 protein: CASREYRSSGNTIYF
V gene: TRBV6-5
J gene: TRBJ1-3
clone size: -
D gene: -

CDR3 DNA: TGTGCCAGCAGTCAGCGGGGGCAGGGATTGGGTGAAGCTTTCTTT
CDR3 protein: CASSQRGQGLGEAFF
V gene: TRBV28
J gene: TRBJ1-1
clone size: -
D gene: -

CDR3 DNA: TGTGCCATGTCCGGGACAAACTACGAGCAGTACTTC
CDR3 protein: CAMSGTNYEQYF
V gene: TRBV10-3
J gene: TRBJ2-7
clone size: once
D gene: -

CDR3 DNA: TGTGCCACCAACCCTAGAGCAGGGAACCCTGAAGCTTTCTTT
CDR3 protein: CATNPRAGNPEAFF
V gene: TRBV7-9
J gene: TRBJ1-1
clone size: few
D gene: -

CDR3 DNA: TGTGCCAGCGGGACAGGGAGTAATGAGCAGTTCTTC
CDR3 protein: CASGTGSNEQFF
V gene: TRBV5-1
J gene: TRBJ2-1
clone size: once
D gene: TRBD1

CDR3 DNA: TGTGCCAGCAGCTTAACAGGGCTCGATGAGCAGTTCTTC
CDR3 protein: CASSLTGLDEQFF
V gene: TRBV7-2
J gene: TRBJ2-1
clone size: -
D gene: -

CDR3 DNA: TGTGCCTGGTCATCGAGGGGGTATAGCACAGATACGCAGTATTTT
CDR3 protein: CAWSSRGYSTDTQYF
V gene: TRBV30
J gene: TRBJ2-3
clone size: -
D gene: -

CDR3 DNA: TGTGCCAGCTCGCGAGAGGGACAGGAGGACTATGGCTACACCTTC
CDR3 protein: CASSREGQEDYGYTF
V gene: TRBV18
J gene: TRBJ1-2
clone size: once
D gene: TRBD1

CDR3 DNA: TGTGCCAGCTCAACGAGACAGGGGGACTACGAGCAGTACTTC
CDR3 protein: CASSTRQGDYEQYF
V gene: TRBV18
J gene: TRBJ2-7
clone size: few
D gene: TRBD1

CDR3 DNA: TGCAGCCTTAAGTTACGGACAGGGGGCAGGGAGACCCAGTACTTC
CDR3 protein: CSLKLRTGGRETQYF
V gene: TRBV29-1
J gene: TRBJ2-5
clone size: -
D gene: TRBD1

CDR3 DNA: TGCGCCAGCAGCTGGGAGCTGCGGGGGTCCGGCTACGAGCAGTACTTC
CDR3 protein: CASSWELRGSGYEQYF
V gene: TRBV5-1
J gene: TRBJ2-7
clone size: -
D gene: TRBD2

CDR3 DNA: TGTGCCAGCAGCAAAGGGACAGGGAGCTCCTACGAGCAGTACTTC
CDR3 protein: CASSKGTGSSYEQYF
V gene: TRBV7-2
J gene: TRBJ2-7
clone size: -
D gene: TRBD1

CDR3 DNA: TGTGCCACCCGCCGGGGGTCTGGCACAGATACGCAGTATTTT
CDR3 protein: CATRRGSGTDTQYF
V gene: TRBV15
J gene: TRBJ2-3
clone size: -
D gene: -

CDR3 DNA: TGTGCCAGCAGTGAATACCAGAACACTGAAGCTTTCTTT
CDR3 protein: CASSEYQNTEAFF
V gene: TRBV25-1
J gene: TRBJ1-1
clone size: -
D gene: -

CDR3 DNA: TGTGCCAGCAGCCGTCAAGCGGGGGTCTCCTACGAGCAGTACTTC
CDR3 protein: CASSRQAGVSYEQYF
V gene: TRBV28
J gene: TRBJ2-7
clone size: -
D gene: TRBD2

CDR3 DNA: TGTGCCAGCGGCGGTGGACTTAATGAAAAACTGTTTTTT
CDR3 protein: CASGGGLNEKLFF
V gene: TRBV18
J gene: TRBJ1-4
clone size: -
D gene: -

CDR3 DNA: TGTGCCAGCAGCCAAGAAGGATTCTCTAACCCGGGTGAGCAGTTCTTC
CDR3 protein: CASSQEGFSNPGEQFF
V gene: TRBV4-2
J gene: TRBJ2-1
clone size: once
D gene: -

CDR3 DNA: TGTGCCAGCAGTTACCGCCCTAGGGGGGGTGAGCAGTTCTTC
CDR3 protein: CASSYRPRGGEQFF
V gene: TRBV6-5
J gene: TRBJ2-1
clone size: -
D gene: -

CDR3 DNA: TGTGCCTGGAATTTGGGGGGGAATGAGCAGTTCTTC
CDR3 protein: CAWNLGGNEQFF
V gene: TRBV30
J gene: TRBJ2-1
clone size: -
D gene: TRBD2

CDR3 DNA: TGTGCCAGCAGCCGGGGGAAGACCCAGTACTTC
CDR3 protein: CASSRGKTQYF
V gene: TRBV11-3
J gene: TRBJ2-5
clone size: once
D gene: -

CDR3 DNA: TGTGCCAGCAGCTTATCTAACACTGAAGCTTTCTTT
CDR3 protein: CASSLSNTEAFF
V gene: TRBV7-6
J gene: TRBJ1-1
clone size: -
D gene: -

CDR3 DNA: TGCAGCGTTCGGAGAGGGGGCCCCTTCTCGGGGGGCTACACCTTC
CDR3 protein: CSVRRGGPFSGGYTF
V gene: TRBV29-1
J gene: TRBJ1-2
clone size: -
D gene: TRBD1

CDR3 DNA: TGCGCCAGCAGGCAAGGGGGGGGAAAAGGGACAGGGACCTCTGGGGCCAACGTCCTGACTTTC
CDR3 protein: CASRQGGGKGTGTSGANVLTF
V gene: TRBV10-1
J gene: TRBJ2-6
clone size: -
D gene: TRBD1

CDR3 DNA: TGTGCCAGCAGCTCAACTAGCGGCGGGCAGTTCTTC
CDR3 protein: CASSSTSGGQFF
V gene: TRBV11-1
J gene: TRBJ2-1
clone size: -
D gene: TRBD2

CDR3 DNA: TGTGCCAGCAGTTTAGGCATGATGGATGAAAAACTGTTTTTT
CDR3 protein: CASSLGMMDEKLFF
V gene: TRBV27
J gene: TRBJ1-4
clone size: -
D gene: -

CDR3 DNA: TGCGCCAGCAGACCGGGACTAGCGGAGGAGACCCAGTACTTC
CDR3 protein: CASRPGLAEETQYF
V gene: TRBV5-1
J gene: TRBJ2-5
clone size: few
D gene: TRBD2

CDR3 DNA: TGTGCCAGCAGTGACACATATAGCAATCAGCCCCAGCATTTT
CDR3 protein: CASSDTYSNQPQHF
V gene: TRBV6-4
J gene: TRBJ1-5
clone size: -
D gene: -

CDR3 DNA: TGTGCCAGCGGAGGGACTAGCGGGATTAGGGGGCAAGAGACCCAGTACTTC
CDR3 protein: CASGGTSGIRGQETQYF
V gene: TRBV7-9
J gene: TRBJ2-5
clone size: -
D gene: TRBD2

CDR3 DNA: TGTGCCAGCAGGCTACAGGTCGGCTCACCCCTCCACTTT
CDR3 protein: CASRLQVGSPLHF
V gene: TRBV12-3/TRBV12-4
J gene: TRBJ1-6
clone size: -
D gene: -

CDR3 DNA: TGTGCCAGCAGTTATAGGGCTAGCGGGAGTACAGATACGCAGTATTTT
CDR3 protein: CASSYRASGSTDTQYF
V gene: TRBV6-2/TRBV6-3
J gene: TRBJ2-3
clone size: -
D gene: TRBD2

CDR3 DNA: TGTGCCAGCAGTTTAGGCAGGGGGAGGCAGTACTTC
CDR3 protein: CASSLGRGRQYF
V gene: TRBV28
J gene: TRBJ2-7
clone size: -
D gene: TRBD1

CDR3 DNA: TGTGCCAGCAGCCCCACGGTACGGCGGCTAGCGAACACCGGGGAGCTGTTTTTT
CDR3 protein: CASSPTVRRLANTGELFF
V gene: TRBV5-1
J gene: TRBJ2-2
clone size: -
D gene: -

CDR3 DNA: TGTGCCTGGAGTGGACAACCCCAAGAGACCCAGTACTTC
CDR3 protein: CAWSGQPQETQYF
V gene: TRBV30
J gene: TRBJ2-5
clone size: -
D gene: -

CDR3 DNA: TGTGCCAGCAGGCCCGGGGCGGGGGGGCTTGAGACCCAGTACTTC
CDR3 protein: CASRPGAGGLETQYF
V gene: TRBV6-5
J gene: TRBJ2-5
clone size: -
D gene: TRBD2